This T cell receptor beta chain was sequenced for a study of T cell changes during pregnancy in multiple sclerosis. The protocol was immunoSEQ multiplex PCR, while the TCRdb copy is restricted to in-frame clones and leaves out a portion. The profile shows 40,000 to 45,000 clones, 85% to 90% of them singletons. The CDR3 has 13 amino acids. After removal of 5 bases from V and 8 bases from J, the junction contained 6 bases not matched to a gene. The germline V gene has CDR1 SGHNT and CDR2 YENEEA. V and J are TRBV11-3 and TRBJ2-1; 7 nucleotides agree with TRBD1. The TCR sequence derives from a female donor with multiple sclerosis, enrolled in a pregnancy study. The material sequenced was CD4+ T cells from peripheral blood mononuclear cells, taken in the first trimester of pregnancy. The CDR3 coding sequence is TGTGCCAGCAGCCCCCCCACAGGGGATGAGCAGTTCTTC. It yields the protein CASSPPTGDEQFF.